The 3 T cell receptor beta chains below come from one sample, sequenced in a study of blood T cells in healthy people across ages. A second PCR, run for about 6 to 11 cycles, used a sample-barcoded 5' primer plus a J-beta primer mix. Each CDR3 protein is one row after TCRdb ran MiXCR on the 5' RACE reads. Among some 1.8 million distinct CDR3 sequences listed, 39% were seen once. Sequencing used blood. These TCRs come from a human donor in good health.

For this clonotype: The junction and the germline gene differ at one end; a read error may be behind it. The CDR3 bases are TGTGCCGGCAGTTTAGGGACAGTCTACGAGCAGTACTTC. This sequence encodes CAGSLGTVYEQYF. V is TRBV12-3 or TRBV12-4 and J is TRBJ2-7; 7 bases map to TRBD1. The CDR3 is made up of 13 amino acids.

DNA of the CDR3: TGCAGTCTGGTGAGCCAATCCAATGAGCAGTACTTC. As protein: CSLVSQSNEQYF. The V gene is TRBV20-1, the J gene TRBJ2-7; D is ambiguous. This CDR3 comprises 12 residues. Germline CDR1 is DFQATT and CDR2 is SNEGSKA (reference sequence). V shed 8 bases and J shed 7 bases, with 18 bases lying between them.

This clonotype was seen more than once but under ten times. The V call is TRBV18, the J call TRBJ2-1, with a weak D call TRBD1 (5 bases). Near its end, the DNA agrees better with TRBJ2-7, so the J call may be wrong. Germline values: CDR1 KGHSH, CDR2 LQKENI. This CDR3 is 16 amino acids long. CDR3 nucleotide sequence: TGTGCCAGCTCACCATCCAGGGCGGCATCCTCCTACGAGCAGTACTTC. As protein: CASSPSRAASSYEQYF.